What follows describes a single TCR beta chain. Its antigen remains unidentified. This sample stems from a study of T cell responses to AZD1222 COVID-19 vaccine. Overall study findings and caveats: Repertoires were obtained solely post-peak T cell response. Regions 160-218 and 743-854 dominated among vaccine-associated CD4 TCRs spanning spike.

The method was immunoSEQ multiplex PCR; TCRdb's version includes in-frame clones alone and lacks a portion of them. The sample lists 140,000 or so clones; more than 90% were seen once. The CDR3 consists of 15 residues. The germline CDR1 and CDR2 sequences are LNHDA and SQIVND (reference sequence). The V end lost 8 bases, the J end lost 3 bases, and 17 bases lay between the germline ends. This sequence joins TRBV19 and TRBJ1-5, with no clear D. Here the sequenced sample was peripheral blood, taken on day 0 of AZD1222 vaccination. The clonotype comes from an adult in good health. Here the CDR3 DNA reads TGTGCCAGTGAAGATGGAACAGTGAACAATCAGCCCCAGCATTTT. This codes for CASEDGTVNNQPQHF.